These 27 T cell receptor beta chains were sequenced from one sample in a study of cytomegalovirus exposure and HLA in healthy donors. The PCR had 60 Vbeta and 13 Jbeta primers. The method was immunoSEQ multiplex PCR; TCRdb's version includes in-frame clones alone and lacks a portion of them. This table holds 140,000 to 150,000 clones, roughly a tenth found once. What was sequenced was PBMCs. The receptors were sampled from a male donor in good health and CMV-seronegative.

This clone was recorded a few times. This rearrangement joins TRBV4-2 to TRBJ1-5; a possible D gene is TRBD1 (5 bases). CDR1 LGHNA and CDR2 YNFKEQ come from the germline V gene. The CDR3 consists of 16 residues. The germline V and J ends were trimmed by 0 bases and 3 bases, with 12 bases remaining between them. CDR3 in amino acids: CASSQDSDSLNQPQHF. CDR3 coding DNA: TGTGCCAGCAGCCAAGATAGTGACAGCCTCAATCAGCCCCAGCATTTT.

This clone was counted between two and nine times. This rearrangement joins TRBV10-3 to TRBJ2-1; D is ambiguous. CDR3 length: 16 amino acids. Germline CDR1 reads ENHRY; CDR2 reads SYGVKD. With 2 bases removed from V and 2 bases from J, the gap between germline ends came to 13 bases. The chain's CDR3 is CAISEKLLSPYNEQFF. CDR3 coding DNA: TGTGCCATCAGTGAGAAGCTCCTGAGCCCCTACAATGAGCAGTTCTTC.

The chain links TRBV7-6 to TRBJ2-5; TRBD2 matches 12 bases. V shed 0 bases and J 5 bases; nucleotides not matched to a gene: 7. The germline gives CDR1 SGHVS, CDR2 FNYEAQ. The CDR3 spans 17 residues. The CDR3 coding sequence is TGTGCCAGCAGCTTAGCCGCTAGCGGGGGGGCTTGGGAGACCCAGTACTTC. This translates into CASSLAASGGAWETQYF.

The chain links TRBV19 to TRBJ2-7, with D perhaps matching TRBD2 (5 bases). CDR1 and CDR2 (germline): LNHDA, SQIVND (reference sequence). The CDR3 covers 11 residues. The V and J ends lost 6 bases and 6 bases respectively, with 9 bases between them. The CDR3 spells CASSFGVEQYF. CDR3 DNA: TGTGCCAGTAGCTTCGGGGTCGAGCAGTACTTC.

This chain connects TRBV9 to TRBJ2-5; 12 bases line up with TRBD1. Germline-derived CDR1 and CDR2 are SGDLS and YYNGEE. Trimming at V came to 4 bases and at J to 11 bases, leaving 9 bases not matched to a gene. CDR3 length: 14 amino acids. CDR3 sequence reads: CASSPGQGAGEQYF. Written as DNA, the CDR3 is TGTGCCAGCAGCCCGGGACAGGGGGCGGGTGAGCAGTACTTC.

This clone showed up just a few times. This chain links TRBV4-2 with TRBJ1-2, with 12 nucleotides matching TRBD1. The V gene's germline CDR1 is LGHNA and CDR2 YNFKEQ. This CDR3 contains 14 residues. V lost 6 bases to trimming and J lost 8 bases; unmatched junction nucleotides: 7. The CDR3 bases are TGTGCCAGCAGTCCCGGGACAGGGGGCGACGGCTACACCTTC. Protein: CASSPGTGGDGYTF.

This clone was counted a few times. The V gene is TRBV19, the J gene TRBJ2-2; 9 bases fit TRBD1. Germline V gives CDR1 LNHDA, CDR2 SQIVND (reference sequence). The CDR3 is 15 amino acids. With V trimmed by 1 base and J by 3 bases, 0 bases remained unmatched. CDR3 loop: CASSIGTGDTGELFF. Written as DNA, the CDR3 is TGTGCCAGTAGTATAGGGACAGGGGACACCGGGGAGCTGTTTTTT.

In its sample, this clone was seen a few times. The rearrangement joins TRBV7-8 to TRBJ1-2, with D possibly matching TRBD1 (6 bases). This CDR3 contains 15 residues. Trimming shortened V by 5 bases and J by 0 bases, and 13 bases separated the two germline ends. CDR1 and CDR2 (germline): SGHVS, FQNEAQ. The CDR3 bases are TGTGCCAGCAGCCCGAGGACAGTTCCTAACTATGGCTACACCTTC. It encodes CASSPRTVPNYGYTF.

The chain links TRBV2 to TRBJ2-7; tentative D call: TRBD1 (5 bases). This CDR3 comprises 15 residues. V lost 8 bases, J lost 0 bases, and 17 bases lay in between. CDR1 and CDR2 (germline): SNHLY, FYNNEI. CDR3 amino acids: CASSLGQGTSYEQYF. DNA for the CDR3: TGTGCCAGCTCACTGGGGCAGGGAACCTCCTACGAGCAGTACTTC.

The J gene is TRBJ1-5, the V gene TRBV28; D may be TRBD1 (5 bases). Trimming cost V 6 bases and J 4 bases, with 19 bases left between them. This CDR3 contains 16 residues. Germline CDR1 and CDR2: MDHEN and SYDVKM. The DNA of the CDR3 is TGTGCCAGCAGCCAACCCACGGGACTCCGGAATCAGCCCCAGCATTTT. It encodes CASSQPTGLRNQPQHF.

In DNA form, the CDR3 reads TGTGCCAGCAGCAACGATGGGACAGGGGCTTGCTCTGGAAACACCATATATTTT. Amino acids: CASSNDGTGACSGNTIYF. This sequence joins TRBV21-1 and TRBJ1-3; the table's D call, TRBD1, was not checked against the DNA. TRBV21-1 counts as a pseudogene. The CDR3 spans 18 residues.

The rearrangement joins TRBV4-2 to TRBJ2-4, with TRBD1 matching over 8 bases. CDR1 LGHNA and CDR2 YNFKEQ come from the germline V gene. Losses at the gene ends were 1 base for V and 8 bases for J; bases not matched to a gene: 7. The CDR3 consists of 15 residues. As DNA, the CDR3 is TGTGCCAGCAGCCAAGCCACCCCAGGGGGCGACATTCAGTACTTC. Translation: CASSQATPGGDIQYF.

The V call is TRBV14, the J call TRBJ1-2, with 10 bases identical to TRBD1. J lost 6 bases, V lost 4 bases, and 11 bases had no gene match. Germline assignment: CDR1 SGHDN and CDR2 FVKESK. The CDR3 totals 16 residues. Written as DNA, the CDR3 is TGTGCCAGCAGCCTTTCGTTGGCCGGGACAGGGGATGGCTACACCTTC. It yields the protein CASSLSLAGTGDGYTF.

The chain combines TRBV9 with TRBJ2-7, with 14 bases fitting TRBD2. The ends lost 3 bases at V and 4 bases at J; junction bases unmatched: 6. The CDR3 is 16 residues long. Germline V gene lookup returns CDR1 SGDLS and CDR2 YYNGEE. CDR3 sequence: CASSDGTSGRTYEQYF. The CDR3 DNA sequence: TGTGCCAGCAGCGACGGGACTAGCGGGAGAACATACGAGCAGTACTTC.

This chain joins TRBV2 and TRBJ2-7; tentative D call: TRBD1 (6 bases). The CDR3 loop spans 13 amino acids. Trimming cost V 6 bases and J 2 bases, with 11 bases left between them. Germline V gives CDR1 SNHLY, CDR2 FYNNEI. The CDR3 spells CASSARGAYEQYF. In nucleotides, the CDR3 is TGTGCCAGCAGCGCCAGGGGAGCCTACGAGCAGTACTTC.

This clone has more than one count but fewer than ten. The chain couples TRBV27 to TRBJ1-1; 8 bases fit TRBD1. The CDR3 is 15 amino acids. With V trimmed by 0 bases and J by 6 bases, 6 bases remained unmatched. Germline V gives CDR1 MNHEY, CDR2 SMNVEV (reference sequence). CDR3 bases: TGTGCCAGCAGTTTATCATCCAGGGGGCGGGCTGAAGCTTTCTTT. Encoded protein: CASSLSSRGRAEAFF.

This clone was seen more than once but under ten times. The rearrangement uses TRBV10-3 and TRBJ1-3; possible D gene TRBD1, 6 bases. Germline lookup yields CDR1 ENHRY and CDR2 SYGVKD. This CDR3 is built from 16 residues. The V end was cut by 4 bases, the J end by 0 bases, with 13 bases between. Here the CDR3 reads CAISGLTGSSGNTIYF. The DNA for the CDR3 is TGTGCCATCAGTGGACTTACAGGGAGCTCTGGAAACACCATATATTTT.

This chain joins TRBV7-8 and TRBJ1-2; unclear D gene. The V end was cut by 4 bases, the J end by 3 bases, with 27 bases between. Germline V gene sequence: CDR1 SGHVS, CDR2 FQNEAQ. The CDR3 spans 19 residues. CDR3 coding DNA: TGTGCCAGCAGCTCCGACCGTCTCATTAGCCGGGGTCGTGACTATGGCTACACCTTC. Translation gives CASSSDRLISRGRDYGYTF.

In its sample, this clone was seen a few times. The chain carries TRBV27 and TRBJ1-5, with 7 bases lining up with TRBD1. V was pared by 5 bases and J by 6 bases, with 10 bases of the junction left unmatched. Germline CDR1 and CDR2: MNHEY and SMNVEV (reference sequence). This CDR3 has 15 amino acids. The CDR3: CASSRWEAGGQPQHF. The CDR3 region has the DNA TGTGCCAGCAGTCGGTGGGAGGCAGGGGGTCAGCCCCAGCATTTT.

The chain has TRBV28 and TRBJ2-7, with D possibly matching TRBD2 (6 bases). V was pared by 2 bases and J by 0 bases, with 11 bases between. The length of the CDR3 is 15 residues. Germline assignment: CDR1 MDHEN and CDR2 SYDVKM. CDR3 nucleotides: TGTGCCAGCAGTTTAGGCGGGACCGACTCCTACGAGCAGTACTTC. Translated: CASSLGGTDSYEQYF. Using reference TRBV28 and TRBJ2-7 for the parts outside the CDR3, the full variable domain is DVKVTQSSRYLVKRTGEKVFLECVQDMDHENMFWYRQDPGLGLRLIYFSYDVKMKEKGDIPEGYSVSREKKERFSLILESASTNQTSMYLCASSLGGTDSYEQYFGPGTRLTVT.

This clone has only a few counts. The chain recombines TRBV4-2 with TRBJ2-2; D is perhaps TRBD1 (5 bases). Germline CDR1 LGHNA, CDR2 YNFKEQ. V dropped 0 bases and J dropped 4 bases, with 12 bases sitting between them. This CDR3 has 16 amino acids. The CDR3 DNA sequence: TGTGCCAGCAGCCAAGAAGGGGCCCAGGGCACCGGGGAGCTGTTTTTT. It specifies CASSQEGAQGTGELFF.

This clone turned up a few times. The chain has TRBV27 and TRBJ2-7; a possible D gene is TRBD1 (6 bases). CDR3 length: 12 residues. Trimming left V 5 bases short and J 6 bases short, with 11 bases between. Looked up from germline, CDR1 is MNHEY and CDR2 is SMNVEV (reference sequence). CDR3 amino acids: CASSPTGREQYF. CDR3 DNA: TGTGCCAGCAGTCCTACAGGGCGCGAGCAGTACTTC.

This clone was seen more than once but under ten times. The DNA of the CDR3 is TGTGCCAGCAGCGCAAGTCGGGACAGGGGTATGAACACTGAAGCTTTCTTT. Protein: CASSASRDRGMNTEAFF. V gene TRBV9 combines with J gene TRBJ1-1, with 10 nucleotides matching TRBD1. The CDR3 runs 17 residues. CDR1 and CDR2 from the germline V gene are SGDLS and YYNGEE. V lost 3 bases and J lost 0; bases outside the gene matches: 8.

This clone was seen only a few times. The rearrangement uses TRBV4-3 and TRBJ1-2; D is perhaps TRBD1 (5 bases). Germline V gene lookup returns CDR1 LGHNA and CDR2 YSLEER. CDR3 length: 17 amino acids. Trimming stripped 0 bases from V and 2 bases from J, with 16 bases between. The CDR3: CASSQDGIGGSNYGYTF. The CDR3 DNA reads TGCGCCAGCAGCCAAGACGGTATCGGGGGGTCCAACTATGGCTACACCTTC.

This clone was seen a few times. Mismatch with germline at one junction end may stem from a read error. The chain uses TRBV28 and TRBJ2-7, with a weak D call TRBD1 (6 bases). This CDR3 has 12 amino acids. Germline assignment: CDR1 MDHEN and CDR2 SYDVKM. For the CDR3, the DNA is TGTGCCAGCAGTTCCGCGGACAGTTTCTCGCACTTC. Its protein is CASSSADSFSHF.

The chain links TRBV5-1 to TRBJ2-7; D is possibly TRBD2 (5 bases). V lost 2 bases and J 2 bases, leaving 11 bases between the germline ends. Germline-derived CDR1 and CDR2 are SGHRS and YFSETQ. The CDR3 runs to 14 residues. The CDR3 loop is CASSFEGGTYEQYF. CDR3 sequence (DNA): TGCGCCAGCAGCTTCGAGGGCGGAACCTACGAGCAGTACTTC.

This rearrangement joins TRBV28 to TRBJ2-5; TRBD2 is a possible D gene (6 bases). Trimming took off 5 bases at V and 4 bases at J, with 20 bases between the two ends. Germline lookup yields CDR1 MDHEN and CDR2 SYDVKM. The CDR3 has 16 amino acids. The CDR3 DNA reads TGTGCCAGCAGTACGCGCAGGGTGGTCGGGGGAGAGACCCAGTACTTC. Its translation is CASSTRRVVGGETQYF. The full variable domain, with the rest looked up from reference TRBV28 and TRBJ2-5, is DVKVTQSSRYLVKRTGEKVFLECVQDMDHENMFWYRQDPGLGLRLIYFSYDVKMKEKGDIPEGYSVSREKKERFSLILESASTNQTSMYLCASSTRRVVGGETQYFGPGTRLLVL.